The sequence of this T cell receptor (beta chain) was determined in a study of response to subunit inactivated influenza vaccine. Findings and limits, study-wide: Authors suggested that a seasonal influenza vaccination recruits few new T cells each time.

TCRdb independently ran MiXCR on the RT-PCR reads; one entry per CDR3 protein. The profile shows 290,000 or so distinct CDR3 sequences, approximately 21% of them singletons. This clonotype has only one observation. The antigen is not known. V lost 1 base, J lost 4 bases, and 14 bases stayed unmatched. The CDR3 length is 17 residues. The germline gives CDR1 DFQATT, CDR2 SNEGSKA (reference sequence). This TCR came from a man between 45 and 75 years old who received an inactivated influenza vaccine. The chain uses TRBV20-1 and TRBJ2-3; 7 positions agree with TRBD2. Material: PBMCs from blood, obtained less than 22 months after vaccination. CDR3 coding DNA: TGCAGTGCTAGAGGAACCATAGCGGGCGTCGTGGCAGATACGCAGTATTTT. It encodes CSARGTIAGVVADTQYF.